The 3 T cell receptor beta chains listed next were all sequenced from one sample in a study of T cells in Graves' hyperthyroidism and ophthalmopathy. It was RNA transcripts that yielded the amplified TCR beta CDR3 regions. Carried out on the TCR CDR3, a first-round RT-PCR used the HTBI primer set. One entry per CDR3 protein, called by TCRdb with MiXCR from the multiplex PCR reads. The data show roughly 800,000 distinct CDR3 sequences, roughly 40% seen once. The specimen sequenced was blood. The source is a young man with Graves' hyperthyroidism.

This clonotype turned up a few times. The V and J genes are TRBV5-1 and TRBJ1-2; tentative D call: TRBD1 (6 bases). Per germline, CDR1 SGHRS and CDR2 YFSETQ. Deletions cut 4 bases from V and 2 bases from J, with 12 bases between. The CDR3 has 14 amino acids. The CDR3 coding sequence is TGCGCCAGCAGCCGGGGGACAATGAACTATGGCTACACCTTC. Encoded protein: CASSRGTMNYGYTF. The variable domain in full, completed from reference TRBV5-1 and TRBJ1-2, reads KAGVTQTPRYLIKTRGQQVTLSCSPISGHRSVSWYQQTPGQGLQFLFEYFSETQRNKGNFPGRFSGRQFSNSRSEMNVSTLELGDSALYLCASSRGTMNYGYTFGSGTRLTVV.

The chain employs TRBV2 and TRBJ1-1, with unresolved D. Per the germline V gene, CDR1 is SNHLY and CDR2 is FYNNEI. Trimming removed 5 bases from V and 0 bases from J, with 10 bases in between. The CDR3 loop spans 14 amino acids. CDR3 nucleotide sequence: TGTGCCAGCAGTTCCCATTATATGAACACTGAAGCTTTCTTT. Its protein is CASSSHYMNTEAFF.

Ten or more counts support this clonotype. The rearrangement joins TRBV29-1 to TRBJ2-5; possibly TRBD1 or TRBD2 for D (5 bases each). CDR1 is SQVTM, CDR2 ANQGSEA, per germline. Trimming took 0 bases from V and 7 from J, leaving 18 bases between them. This CDR3 is built from 15 residues. CDR3 region: CSVEDSGGIRRTQYF. DNA for the CDR3: TGCAGCGTTGAAGATAGTGGGGGTATAAGGCGGACCCAGTACTTC.